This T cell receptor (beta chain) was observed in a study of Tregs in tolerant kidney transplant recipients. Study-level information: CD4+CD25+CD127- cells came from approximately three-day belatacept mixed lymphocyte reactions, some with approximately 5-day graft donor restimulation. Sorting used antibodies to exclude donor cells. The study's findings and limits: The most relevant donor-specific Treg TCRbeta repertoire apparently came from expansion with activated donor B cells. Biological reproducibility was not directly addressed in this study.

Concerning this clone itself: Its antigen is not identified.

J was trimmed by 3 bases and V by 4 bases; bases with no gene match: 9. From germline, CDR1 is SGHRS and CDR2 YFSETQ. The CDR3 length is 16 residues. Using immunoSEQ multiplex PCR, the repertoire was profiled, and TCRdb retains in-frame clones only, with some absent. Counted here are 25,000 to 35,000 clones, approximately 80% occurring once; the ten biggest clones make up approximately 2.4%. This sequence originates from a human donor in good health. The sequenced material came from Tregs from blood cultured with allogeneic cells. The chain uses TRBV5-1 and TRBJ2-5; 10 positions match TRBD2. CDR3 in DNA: TGCGCCAGCAGCCACTTAGCGGGAGGAAAAAAAGAGACCCAGTACTTC. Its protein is CASSHLAGGKKETQYF.